The T cell receptor (beta chain) described here comes from a study of beta chain features in type 1 diabetes. For the study at large: All of the samples together had some 99 million sorted cells examined.

Sequenced material consisted of expressed TCRB transcripts (all of the isolated RNA was reverse transcribed). Produced via immunoSEQ multiplex PCR; TCRdb's table is partial and in-frame only. The sample holds roughly 180,000 clones, approximately 7.8% seen once. Sorted CD4+ subsets: naive, central memory, regulatory, stem cell-like memory (CD45RO/CCR7/CD25/CD127/CD95/CD27 panel). Over 95% purity was reached by all sorted populations. This clone was seen a few times. The antigen remains undetermined. Study-wide findings and caveats: In all four CD4+ subsets, TCRB CDR3 length was significantly, moderately reduced in type 1 diabetes.

CDR1 and CDR2 (germline): LGHNA, YNFKEQ. V lost 4 bases and J lost 0, with 13 bases in between. The CDR3 totals 16 residues. This receptor was taken from a woman in her 40s with type 1 diabetes. The sequenced material came from central memory CD4+ T cells from blood. The V gene is TRBV4-2, the J gene TRBJ1-3; D remains ambiguous. CDR3 coding DNA: TGTGCCAGCAGCCGGTCTTCACGAGACTCTGGAAACACCATATATTTT. This gives the protein CASSRSSRDSGNTIYF.